A single sample is the source of the 19 T cell receptor beta chains below, sequenced in a study of OX40 agonist ivuxolimab in advanced cancers. Assay: immunoSEQ multiplex PCR; the TCRdb copy retains only in-frame clones and omits some. The data hold 20,000 or so clones, with around 80% observed a single time. The sequenced sample was CD4+ or CD8+ T cells sorted from blood, obtained in a trial of the OX40 agonist ivuxolimab. These receptors came from an adult with an advanced solid tumor such as melanoma, head and neck, liver or kidney cancer.

J is TRBJ1-1 and V is TRBV19; D gene uncertain. The CDR3 is 13 amino acids. Germline V gene sequence: CDR1 LNHDA, CDR2 SQIVND (reference sequence). Trimming took off 3 bases at V and 4 bases at J, with 9 bases between the two ends. Here the CDR3 reads CASSIEQRTEAFF. The CDR3 DNA reads TGTGCCAGTAGTATTGAACAACGCACTGAAGCTTTCTTT.

This sequence joins TRBV18 and TRBJ2-7, with TRBD1 identical over 10 bases. There are 16 residues in the CDR3. Germline V gene data show CDR1 as KGHSH and CDR2 as LQKENI. With 6 bases clipped from V and 7 bases from J, the junction kept 15 bases outside the gene matches. Here the CDR3 DNA reads TGTGCCAGCTCCCCAACCTGGACAGGGGGATCAATTGAGCAGTACTTC. This codes for CASSPTWTGGSIEQYF.

The J gene is TRBJ2-1, the V gene TRBV7-9, with 11 nucleotides matching TRBD2. The germline V gene has CDR1 SEHNR and CDR2 FQNEAQ (reference sequence). The CDR3 is 16 amino acids. V trimming: 1 base; J trimming: 9 bases; junction bases outside the gene matches: 8. CDR3 DNA sequence: TGTGCCAGCAGCTTAGGTCCGACTAGCGGGACGGTTGAGCAGTTCTTC. Its translation is CASSLGPTSGTVEQFF. The variable domain in full, completed from reference TRBV7-9 and TRBJ2-1, reads DTGVSQNPRHKITKRGQNVTFRCDPISEHNRLYWYRQTLGQGPEFLTYFQNEAQLEKSRLLSDRFSAERPKGSFSTLEIQRTEQGDSAMYLCASSLGPTSGTVEQFFGPGTRLTVL.

This chain connects TRBV9 to TRBJ1-1, with D possibly being TRBD1 (5 bases). Deletions cut 0 bases from V and 4 bases from J, with 7 bases between. The germline gives CDR1 SGDLS, CDR2 YYNGEE. CDR3 length: 13 residues. CDR3 DNA: TGTGCCAGCAGCGTAGGGACAACCACTGAAGCTTTCTTT. It is translated as CASSVGTTTEAFF. Full variable domain (rest looked up from reference TRBV9 and TRBJ1-1): DSGVTQTPKHLITATGQRVTLRCSPRSGDLSVYWYQQSLDQGLQFLIQYYNGEERAKGNILERFSAQQFPDLHSELNLSSLELGDSALYFCASSVGTTTEAFFGQGTRLTVV.

This chain joins TRBV5-6 and TRBJ1-2, with D perhaps matching TRBD1 (6 bases). V was pared by 2 bases and J by 3 bases, with 23 bases between. CDR3 length equals 18 residues. Germline loops: CDR1 SGHDT, CDR2 YYEEEE. The CDR3 bases are TGTGCCAGCAGCTTACGCCGGGCAGGGGACCTAAGCTACTATGGCTACACCTTC. Its protein is CASSLRRAGDLSYYGYTF.

The genes are TRBV9 and TRBJ2-2, with D unclear. From germline, CDR1 is SGDLS and CDR2 YYNGEE. V gave up 2 bases and J gave up 0 bases, with 8 bases separating them. The CDR3 sequence is 15 residues long. The CDR3 loop is CASSVDGSNTGELFF. The CDR3 region has the DNA TGTGCCAGCAGCGTGGACGGTTCGAACACCGGGGAGCTGTTTTTT.

This chain links TRBV10-3 with TRBJ2-7, with TRBD2 matching 10 bases. CDR1 and CDR2 (germline): ENHRY, SYGVKD. The CDR3 contains 18 residues. J lost 6 bases, V lost 0 bases, and 14 bases had no gene match. CDR3 protein: CAISESGTDLAGDSEQYF. CDR3 nucleotide sequence: TGTGCCATCAGTGAGTCGGGGACAGACCTAGCGGGAGACAGCGAGCAGTACTTC.

This chain uses TRBV15 with TRBJ1-1; D might be TRBD1 (5 bases). From germline, CDR1 is LNHNV and CDR2 YYDKDF (reference sequence). This CDR3 spans 14 amino acids. With 5 bases removed from V and 5 bases from J, the gap between germline ends came to 15 bases. In DNA form, the CDR3 reads TGTGCCACCAGCGCCCGAACGGGGGGAACTGAAGCTTTCTTT. Amino acids: CATSARTGGTEAFF.

The chain couples TRBV7-9 to TRBJ2-5; maybe TRBD1 (6 bases). Deletions cut 3 bases from V and 1 base from J, with 12 bases between. Germline V gene sequence: CDR1 SEHNR, CDR2 FQNEAQ (reference sequence). This CDR3 comprises 15 residues. CDR3 DNA sequence: TGTGCCAGCAGCTTTGGGCAGGGGTCCCAAGAGACCCAGTACTTC. This codes for CASSFGQGSQETQYF. The variable domain in full, with the rest retrieved from reference TRBV7-9 and TRBJ2-5, is DTGVSQNPRHKITKRGQNVTFRCDPISEHNRLYWYRQTLGQGPEFLTYFQNEAQLEKSRLLSDRFSAERPKGSFSTLEIQRTEQGDSAMYLCASSFGQGSQETQYFGPGTRLLVL.

This rearrangement joins TRBV6-1 to TRBJ1-2; possible D gene TRBD1, 6 bases. This CDR3 comprises 15 residues. CDR1 MNHNS and CDR2 SASEGT come from the germline V gene. The V end lost 6 bases, the J end lost 4 bases, and 18 bases lay between the germline ends. CDR3 residues: CASSTQGGVSYGYTF. Written as DNA, the CDR3 is TGTGCCAGCAGCACCCAAGGGGGAGTGTCCTATGGCTACACCTTC.

V and J are TRBV27 and TRBJ2-7; D might be TRBD1 (6 bases). Trimming stripped 2 bases from V and 2 bases from J, with 10 bases between. Germline-derived CDR1 and CDR2 are MNHEY and SMNVEV (reference sequence). The CDR3 has 14 amino acids. CDR3 DNA: TGTGCCAGCAGTTTAACAGGGACCCCCTACGAGCAGTACTTC. Protein product: CASSLTGTPYEQYF.

The J gene is TRBJ1-1, the V gene TRBV7-4, with TRBD1 as a possible D gene (6 bases). This CDR3 is 14 amino acids long. V was trimmed by 5 bases and J by 2 bases, leaving 12 bases between them. The germline gives CDR1 SGHVT, CDR2 SQSDAQ. The CDR3 reads CASSLRDTNTEAFF. The DNA of the CDR3 is TGTGCCAGCAGCCTCCGGGACACCAACACTGAAGCTTTCTTT.

This chain connects TRBV27 to TRBJ2-2, with D maybe TRBD2 (5 bases). The CDR3 loop spans 15 amino acids. Trimming shortened V by 6 bases and J by 7 bases, and 18 bases separated the two germline ends. Looked up from germline, CDR1 is MNHEY and CDR2 is SMNVEV (reference sequence). The CDR3 loop reads CASSPRPGWGGELFF. Here the CDR3 DNA reads TGTGCCAGCAGCCCTCGCCCGGGGTGGGGCGGGGAGCTGTTTTTT.

This clone has more than one count but fewer than ten. The V and J genes are TRBV5-6 and TRBJ1-2; D is perhaps TRBD1 (5 bases). Deletions cut 3 bases from V and 2 bases from J, with 14 bases between. The CDR3 runs 15 residues. CDR1 is SGHDT and CDR2 is YYEEEE in the germline V gene. The CDR3 sequence is CASSSEEHRNYGYTF. For the CDR3, the DNA is TGTGCCAGCAGCTCAGAGGAGCACAGGAACTATGGCTACACCTTC.

The V gene is TRBV7-3, the J gene TRBJ2-3; 10 bases map to TRBD1. From germline, CDR1 is SGHTA and CDR2 FQGTGA. Trimming removed 5 bases from V and 5 bases from J; junction bases left unmatched: 4. This CDR3 has 14 residues. The CDR3 DNA reads TGTGCCAGCAGCCCGGGGACAGGGGTAGATACGCAGTATTTT. This sequence encodes CASSPGTGVDTQYF.

V usage is TRBV10-3 and J usage is TRBJ2-3, with 8 bases aligning to TRBD1. The V gene end was trimmed by 10 bases and the J gene end by 0 bases; junction bases not matched to a gene: 3. This CDR3 comprises 13 residues. Germline values: CDR1 ENHRY, CDR2 SYGVKD. CDR3 sequence: CATQGASTDTQYF. The CDR3 region has the DNA TGTGCCACCCAGGGGGCGAGCACAGATACGCAGTATTTT.

J is TRBJ2-2 and V is TRBV27; TRBD1 might be the D (5 bases). The CDR3 contains 17 residues. Trimming took 3 bases from V and 0 from J, leaving 14 bases between them. Per germline, CDR1 MNHEY and CDR2 SMNVEV (reference sequence). This CDR3 is CASSFLSSTANTGELFF. The CDR3 nucleotides read TGTGCCAGCAGTTTCCTCTCCTCGACAGCGAACACCGGGGAGCTGTTTTTT.

This clone has a handful of counts. For the CDR3, the DNA is TGCAGCGTTTGGACAGCGATGAACACTGAAGCTTTCTTT. Translating gives CSVWTAMNTEAFF. V usage is TRBV29-1 and J usage is TRBJ1-1; weak D call: TRBD1 (6 bases). There are 13 residues in the CDR3. The V end lost 5 bases, the J end lost 0 bases, and 10 bases lay between the germline ends. Looked up from germline, CDR1 is SQVTM and CDR2 is ANQGSEA.

The chain links TRBV30 to TRBJ1-4; D might be TRBD1 (5 bases). The V gene's germline CDR1 is GTSNPN and CDR2 SVGIG (reference sequence). CDR3 length: 13 residues. The V gene lost 1 base and the J gene lost 5 bases, with 8 bases spanning the gap. CDR3 loop: CAWSGQSNEKLFF. The CDR3 DNA reads as TGTGCCTGGAGTGGACAGTCGAATGAAAAACTGTTTTTT.